These 8 T cell receptor beta chains were sequenced from one sample in a study of CD8+ T cells in alopecia areata. Extracted from the samples, RNA was reverse transcribed into cDNA to serve as the sequencing template. Data came from immunoSEQ multiplex PCR; TCRdb stores just in-frame clones and leaves some out. The sample lists about 97,000 clones; roughly three fifths were seen once. Indicated treatment: oral pan-JAK inhibitor, 5-10 mg twice daily. Sequencing was performed on CD8+ T cells sorted from blood, taken at approximately week 56, from a patient treated with tofacitinib. The receptors here all came from a human donor with alopecia areata.

V usage is TRBV2 and J usage is TRBJ2-2, with D maybe TRBD1 (5 bases). Germline V lookup: CDR1 SNHLY, CDR2 FYNNEI. There are 15 residues in the CDR3. V was clipped by 3 bases and J by 7 bases, with 15 bases between them. The CDR3 loop is CASSETYGQIGELFF. CDR3 sequence (DNA): TGTGCCAGCAGTGAGACTTACGGACAAATCGGGGAGCTGTTTTTT.

The chain couples TRBV6-5 to TRBJ2-1, with 7 bases identical to TRBD2. V dropped 0 bases and J dropped 7; count of bases not matched to a gene: 6. The CDR3 covers 15 residues. CDR1 is MNHEY, CDR2 SVGAGI, per germline. The CDR3 nucleotides read TGTGCCAGCAGTTACTCGGGGGGGGGTACTAATGAGCAGTTCTTC. As protein: CASSYSGGGTNEQFF.

The chain joins TRBV20-1 to TRBJ2-1; no definite D call. This CDR3 has 11 residues. Germline V lookup: CDR1 DFQATT, CDR2 SNEGSKA (reference sequence). V lost 5 bases and J lost 4, with 6 bases in between. The CDR3 is CSAPVYNEQFF. The CDR3 coding sequence is TGCAGTGCTCCAGTTTACAATGAGCAGTTCTTC.

Only one count was recorded for this clone. The genes are TRBV1 and TRBJ1-1; the table's D call of TRBD1 was not tested on the DNA. TRBV1 is a documented pseudogene. The CDR3 has 16 residues. The chain's CDR3 is CTSSQYRGPENTEAFF. For the CDR3, the DNA is TGCACCAGCAGCCAGTACAGGGGGCCGGAGAACACTGAAGCTTTCTTT.

This sequence joins TRBV4-1 and TRBJ2-7, with 8 nucleotides matching TRBD2. The length of the CDR3 is 18 residues. Trimming removed 1 base from V and 5 bases from J; junction bases left unmatched: 16. Germline V gives CDR1 MGHRA, CDR2 YSYEKL. The CDR3 protein is CASSQGETRGGASHEQYF. For the CDR3, the DNA is TGCGCCAGCAGCCAAGGGGAGACACGGGGGGGCGCCAGCCACGAGCAGTACTTC.

CDR3 residues: CASSQRGQAYNEQFF. The CDR3 DNA reads TGTGCCAGCAGCCAAAGGGGACAGGCATACAATGAGCAGTTCTTC. The chain carries TRBV4-2 and TRBJ2-1; 8 nucleotides line up with TRBD1. The CDR3 contains 15 residues. Trimming at V came to 2 bases and at J to 4 bases, leaving 4 bases not matched to a gene. Germline V gene sequence: CDR1 LGHNA, CDR2 YNFKEQ.

CDR3 loop: CASSYDSTSAYGYTF. The CDR3 nucleotides read TGTGCCAGCAGTTACGACTCGACGTCAGCCTATGGCTACACCTTC. The chain carries TRBV6-5 and TRBJ1-2; no clear D. CDR1 and CDR2 (germline): MNHEY, SVGAGI. Deletions cut 2 bases from V and 4 bases from J, with 14 bases between. The CDR3 loop spans 15 amino acids.

This chain links TRBV4-1 with TRBJ1-5; D is uncertain. In germline, CDR1 is MGHRA, CDR2 YSYEKL. V lost 3 bases, J lost 4 bases, and 10 bases lay in between. The CDR3 is 14 residues long. The DNA for the CDR3 is TGCGCCAGCAGCCAGGGCTGGGAGAATCAGCCCCAGCATTTT. It specifies CASSQGWENQPQHF.